The clone carrying this TCR beta chain was detected once. Its antigen remains unknown. This entry belongs to a study of T-cell memory formation after mild COVID-19. Study context: TCR clusters showed largely donor specificity. Findings of the study overall: Certain responding clones were present in pre-infection memory, suggesting participation of cross-reactive memory. Contracting CD4+ clones were located mainly in CM and EM, and CD8+ clones in EMRA.

Libraries for TCRalpha and TCRbeta carried sample barcodes and unique molecular identifiers via 5'RACE. TCRdb reanalysed the 5' RACE reads using MiXCR and keeps one entry per CDR3 protein. The table includes roughly 550,000 distinct CDR3 sequences, approximately 20% detected once. This TCR came from an adult woman who had mild COVID-19 (a few samples of this study predate the infection). Cell type and time point are not known. Source material: PBMCs or a T cell subset sorted from them (not recorded which).

The CDR3: CASSSGQEGLSYEQYF. DNA of the CDR3: TGTGCCAGCAGCTCTGGACAGGAGGGGCTCTCCTACGAGCAGTACTTC. The chain is built from TRBV7-6 and TRBJ2-7; tentative D call: TRBD1 (7 bases). The CDR3 is made up of 16 amino acids. V was trimmed by 4 bases and J by 0 bases, leaving 16 bases between them. Germline CDR1 and CDR2: SGHVS and FNYEAQ.